One sample yielded the 21 T cell receptor beta chains listed below, sequenced in a study of blood T cell repertoires in COVID-19. Measured with immunoSEQ multiplex PCR; TCRdb has only the in-frame clones, and not every one. Of about 120,000 clones in the sample, about four fifths were seen once. Sequencing used peripheral blood. Receptor source: a woman between 65 and 79 years old with acute or convalescent COVID-19.

J is TRBJ1-1 and V is TRBV7-9; the D is unclear. CDR1 SEHNR and CDR2 FQNEAQ come from the germline V gene (reference sequence). The germline V and J ends were trimmed by 5 bases and 8 bases, with 15 bases remaining between them. The length of the CDR3 is 13 residues. Here the CDR3 reads CASSATSPAEAFF. CDR3 DNA sequence: TGTGCCAGCAGCGCGACATCCCCTGCGGAAGCTTTCTTT.

This clone was seen once. V gene TRBV5-5 combines with J gene TRBJ2-2, with D unclear. The CDR3 has 16 amino acids. V was shortened by 2 bases and J by 4 bases, with 15 bases between the two germline ends. Germline CDR1 reads SGHKS; CDR2 reads YYEKEE (reference sequence). The CDR3 bases are TGTGCCAGCAGCTTTTCTTCCTGGGCGTTCACCGGGGAGCTGTTTTTT. Its protein is CASSFSSWAFTGELFF.

The gene calls are TRBV10-3 and TRBJ2-1; TRBD2 is a possible D gene (6 bases). Germline V gene lookup returns CDR1 ENHRY and CDR2 SYGVKD. This CDR3 has 16 amino acids. V was trimmed by 5 bases and J by 7 bases, leaving 21 bases between them. CDR3 loop: CAISPPGTGGSNEQFF. The CDR3 coding sequence is TGTGCCATCAGTCCCCCCGGGACTGGCGGGTCAAATGAGCAGTTCTTC.

The rearrangement uses TRBV18 and TRBJ2-5; D is possibly TRBD2 (6 bases). The V gene lost 6 bases and the J gene lost 2 bases, with 13 bases spanning the gap. CDR3 size: 14 residues. The germline CDR1 and CDR2 sequences are KGHSH and LQKENI. In nucleotides, the CDR3 is TGTGCCAGCTCCTCCCGGGACTTTCAAGAGACCCAGTACTTC. Protein: CASSSRDFQETQYF. The whole variable domain, filled in from reference TRBV18 and TRBJ2-5, reads NAGVMQNPRHLVRRRGQEARLRCSPMKGHSHVYWYRQLPEEGLKFMVYLQKENIIDESGMPKERFSAEFPKEGPSILRIQQVVRGDSAAYFCASSSRDFQETQYFGPGTRLLVL.

This chain links TRBV7-9 with TRBJ1-2, with D hard to call. V lost 1 base and J lost 4, with 10 bases in between. Germline CDR1 SEHNR, CDR2 FQNEAQ (reference sequence). The CDR3 loop spans 14 amino acids. CDR3 nucleotides: TGTGCCAGCAGCTTAGACGGTAATACCTATGGCTACACCTTC. Translation gives CASSLDGNTYGYTF. The whole variable domain, filled in from reference TRBV7-9 and TRBJ1-2, reads DTGVSQNPRHKITKRGQNVTFRCDPISEHNRLYWYRQTLGQGPEFLTYFQNEAQLEKSRLLSDRFSAERPKGSFSTLEIQRTEQGDSAMYLCASSLDGNTYGYTFGSGTRLTVV.

This rearrangement joins TRBV11-2 to TRBJ2-3, with a weak D call TRBD2 (6 bases). This CDR3 contains 16 residues. Germline CDR1 is SGHAT and CDR2 is FQNNGV. V was clipped by 5 bases and J by 1 base, with 16 bases between them. CDR3 residues: CASSRGPTGGTDTQYF. CDR3 in DNA: TGTGCCAGCAGCCGGGGCCCGACGGGAGGCACAGATACGCAGTATTTT.

The chain carries TRBV11-2 and TRBJ1-2; TRBD1 matches 8 bases. The CDR3 is 15 amino acids. V shed 4 bases and J 6 bases; nucleotides not matched to a gene: 10. The germline gives CDR1 SGHAT, CDR2 FQNNGV. CDR3 sequence: CASSSQGAHLDGYTF. As DNA, the CDR3 is TGTGCCAGCAGCTCCCAGGGGGCGCATCTGGATGGCTACACCTTC.

The chain links TRBV10-3 to TRBJ2-1; TRBD1 aligns across 8 bases. The CDR3 contains 17 residues. Germline V gene lookup returns CDR1 ENHRY and CDR2 SYGVKD. The J segment lost 4 bases and the V segment lost 10 bases, leaving 18 bases of the junction unmatched. The CDR3 bases are TGTGCCACCTTGACAGGGGCAGGGGGGACCCTATACAATGAGCAGTTCTTC. Protein: CATLTGAGGTLYNEQFF.

The V call is TRBV20-1, the J call TRBJ2-3; TRBD2 agrees at 9 bases. The germline CDR1 and CDR2 sequences are DFQATT and SNEGSKA (reference sequence). The CDR3 totals 13 residues. V shed 3 bases and J 8 bases; nucleotides not matched to a gene: 6. DNA for the CDR3: TGCAGTGCTAGTGGGGGTAGCGGGAGTACGCAGTATTTT. Amino acid sequence: CSASGGSGSTQYF.

The chain is built from TRBV19 and TRBJ1-2; unclear D gene. Trimming left V 4 bases short and J 4 bases short, with 7 bases between. The CDR3 covers 12 residues. Germline V gene lookup returns CDR1 LNHDA and CDR2 SQIVND (reference sequence). The CDR3 protein is CASSTRGYGYTF. CDR3 DNA: TGTGCCAGTAGTACACGGGGCTATGGCTACACCTTC.

The chain joins TRBV6-5 to TRBJ1-1; 9 positions agree with TRBD1. The CDR3 has 14 residues. The germline gives CDR1 MNHEY, CDR2 SVGAGI. J was trimmed by 1 base and V by 7 bases; bases with no gene match: 4. DNA of the CDR3: TGTGCCAGCACCTTGGGACAGGGGAACACTGAAGCTTTCTTT. Translated: CASTLGQGNTEAFF.

This rearrangement joins TRBV5-6 to TRBJ2-3, with D tentatively TRBD2 (6 bases). This CDR3 comprises 15 residues. From germline, CDR1 is SGHDT and CDR2 YYEEEE. V was pared by 0 bases and J by 1 base, with 9 bases between. The CDR3 region has the DNA TGTGCCAGCAGCTTGGAGTTAGCGGGCACAGATACGCAGTATTTT. It translates to CASSLELAGTDTQYF.

Here the CDR3 reads CATSRGTPGDNEQFF. The CDR3 DNA is TGTGCCACCTCGAGGGGGACCCCCGGGGACAATGAGCAGTTCTTC. The chain has TRBV25-1 and TRBJ2-1, with a possible D match to TRBD1 (6 bases). Germline assignment: CDR1 MGHDK and CDR2 SYGVNS. The CDR3 is 15 residues long. Trimming cost V 10 bases and J 5 bases, with 21 bases left between them.

The gene calls are TRBV29-1 and TRBJ1-1, with D possibly being TRBD1 (6 bases). Germline CDR1 reads SQVTM; CDR2 reads ANQGSEA. Trimming stripped 0 bases from V and 3 bases from J, with 11 bases between. The CDR3 contains 14 residues. The CDR3 DNA reads as TGCAGCGTTGAAGATGGGGGCTTCGACACTGAAGCTTTCTTT. Protein product: CSVEDGGFDTEAFF.

The chain uses TRBV30 and TRBJ1-1; TRBD1 matches at 7 bases. The CDR3 consists of 16 residues. Germline values: CDR1 GTSNPN, CDR2 SVGIG (reference sequence). J lost 1 base, V lost 1 base, and 9 bases had no gene match. CDR3 in DNA: TGTGCCTGGAGTGCCTATAGTGGACAGGAGAACACTGAAGCTTTCTTT. This translates into CAWSAYSGQENTEAFF.

The J gene is TRBJ2-1, the V gene TRBV19, with D unresolved. The V gene lost 3 bases and the J gene lost 0 bases, with 12 bases spanning the gap. Germline CDR1 reads LNHDA; CDR2 reads SQIVND (reference sequence). The CDR3 spans 16 residues. The DNA for the CDR3 is TGTGCCAGTAGTATGCTGGCGGTGAGCTCCTACAATGAGCAGTTCTTC. It is translated as CASSMLAVSSYNEQFF.

The chain employs TRBV7-6 and TRBJ2-5; no clear D. The CDR3 length is 14 residues. Per germline, CDR1 SGHVS and CDR2 FNYEAQ. With 0 bases removed from V and 1 base from J, the gap between germline ends came to 6 bases. In DNA form, the CDR3 reads TGTGCCAGCAGCTTAGCTTCGGGCCAAGAGACCCAGTACTTC. Translated: CASSLASGQETQYF.

This chain links TRBV20-1 with TRBJ1-1; D gene uncertain. The CDR3 is made up of 11 amino acids. V lost 6 bases to trimming and J lost 5 bases, with 10 bases between them. Germline V CDR1 and CDR2: DFQATT, SNEGSKA (reference sequence). Here the CDR3 DNA reads TGCAGTGCAGGACGGAGGACTGAAGCTTTCTTT. Amino acids: CSAGRRTEAFF.

The chain has TRBV5-4 and TRBJ2-5, with TRBD2 matching 14 bases. The germline CDR1 and CDR2 sequences are SGHNT and YYREEE (reference sequence). The V segment lost 4 bases and the J segment 7 bases; nucleotides outside the gene matches: 12. The CDR3 consists of 17 residues. The CDR3 loop reads CASSPGTSGGRGRTQYF. CDR3 DNA sequence: TGTGCCAGCAGCCCTGGGACTAGCGGGGGAAGGGGGAGGACCCAGTACTTC. Combining the CDR3 with reference TRBV5-4 and TRBJ2-5 gives the whole variable domain ETGVTQSPTHLIKTRGQQVTLRCSSQSGHNTVSWYQQALGQGPQFIFQYYREEENGRGNFPPRFSGLQFPNYSSELNVNALELDDSALYLCASSPGTSGGRGRTQYFGPGTRLLVL.

This chain uses TRBV5-1 with TRBJ2-3; TRBD2 matches at 8 bases. The CDR3 is 14 amino acids. The germline V gene has CDR1 SGHRS and CDR2 YFSETQ. Unmatched junction bases numbered 6, after V lost 4 bases and J lost 5 bases. As DNA, the CDR3 is TGCGCCAGCAGCCAGGGACTAGTCCGAGATACGCAGTATTTT. Translating gives CASSQGLVRDTQYF.

A word on this clone: One junction end does not reproduce the germline sequence, and a read error may be involved. The rearrangement links TRBV3-1 (or the pseudogene TRBV3-2) to TRBJ1-2, with D perhaps TRBD1 (6 bases). CDR1 and CDR2 (germline): LGHDT, YNNKEL (reference sequence). This CDR3 spans 16 amino acids. As DNA, the CDR3 is TGTGCCAGCAGTCAAGCCTCATCAGGGGCTAACTATGGCTACACCTTC. It yields the protein CASSQASSGANYGYTF.